Reported below is one TCR beta chain. Its antigen is currently unknown. TCRdb passed the RT-PCR reads through MiXCR, listing each CDR3 protein once. Of hundreds of thousands of distinct CDR3 sequences detected, roughly 27% appear once; the ten largest clones hold under 2.5%. Trimming took off 4 bases at V and 3 bases at J, with 10 bases between the two ends. The V gene's germline CDR1 is LGHNA and CDR2 YNFKEQ. This CDR3 contains 13 residues. The sample originates from a study of response to subunit inactivated influenza vaccine. General observations from the study: It was the authors' suggestion that each seasonal influenza vaccination recruits few new T cells.

The TCR comes from a middle-aged man who received an inactivated influenza vaccine. The material was CD4+ T cells sorted from PBMCs, obtained roughly 5 days after vaccination. This rearrangement joins TRBV4-2 to TRBJ2-7; TRBD1 is a possible D gene (5 bases). In nucleotides, the CDR3 is TGTGCCAGCAGCCCTCCAGGGAACTACGAGCAGTACTTC. This codes for CASSPPGNYEQYF.